The 7 T cell receptor beta chains given below trace back to one sample, sequenced in a study of control samples from healthy donors and cancer patients. Clones were sequenced by immunoSEQ multiplex PCR, and TCRdb holds only the in-frame ones, with some missing. The sample contains about 44,000 clones, more than 70% of which appear only once. Material for sequencing was PBMCs. These receptors all come from a woman aged 60-70 years with lung cancer.

This clone was seen a single time. The V call is TRBV2, the J call TRBJ2-5; maybe TRBD1 (5 bases). Germline CDR1 reads SNHLY; CDR2 reads FYNNEI. CDR3 length: 15 amino acids. Trimming cost V 7 bases and J 0 bases, with 15 bases left between them. CDR3 nucleotide sequence: TGTGCCAGCAAGTCCACCAGGGCGAACCAAGAGACCCAGTACTTC. Residues: CASKSTRANQETQYF.

The chain combines TRBV28 with TRBJ1-1; tentatively, D is TRBD1 (5 bases). From germline, CDR1 is MDHEN and CDR2 SYDVKM. V was cut by 6 bases and J by 3 bases, with 14 bases left in between. The CDR3 consists of 14 residues. The CDR3 region is CASRREGRHTEAFF. The CDR3 region has the DNA TGTGCCAGCAGACGGGAGGGGAGGCACACTGAAGCTTTCTTT.

The chain carries TRBV13 and TRBJ2-3, with D uncertain. CDR1 and CDR2 (germline): PRHDT, FYEKMQ (reference sequence). This CDR3 has 12 residues. Trimming took 0 bases from V and 6 from J, leaving 4 bases between them. CDR3 coding DNA: TGTGCCAGCAGCTTAGGCCGGGATACGCAGTATTTT. The encoded protein is CASSLGRDTQYF. The complete variable domain, with remaining parts taken from reference TRBV13 and TRBJ2-3, reads AAGVIQSPRHLIKEKRETATLKCYPIPRHDTVYWYQQGPGQDPQFLISFYEKMQSDKGSIPDRFSAQQFSDYHSELNMSSLELGDSALYFCASSLGRDTQYFGPGTRLTVL.

The chain joins TRBV28 to TRBJ1-4; D unresolved. CDR1 and CDR2 (germline): MDHEN, SYDVKM. This CDR3 contains 15 residues. Trimming took off 1 base at V and 3 bases at J, with 9 bases between the two ends. CDR3 amino acids: CASSLYGGANEKLFF. The CDR3 DNA sequence: TGTGCCAGCAGTTTATATGGTGGGGCTAATGAAAAACTGTTTTTT.

This sequence joins TRBV27 and TRBJ2-7; 8 positions match TRBD1. The trim removed 3 bases at V and 6 bases at J, leaving 4 bases unmatched. The CDR3 loop spans 13 amino acids. Germline CDR1 and CDR2: MNHEY and SMNVEV (reference sequence). The CDR3 sequence: CASSFDRGGEQYF. As DNA, the CDR3 is TGTGCCAGCAGTTTCGACAGGGGAGGCGAGCAGTACTTC.

DNA of the CDR3: TGTGCCAGCAGCTTAGCCCACCTCTACGAGCAGTACTTC. Its protein is CASSLAHLYEQYF. The chain couples TRBV7-3 to TRBJ2-7; D is unresolved. The germline CDR1 and CDR2 sequences are SGHTA and FQGTGA. Trimming shortened V by 2 bases and J by 3 bases, and 8 bases separated the two germline ends. The CDR3 is made up of 13 amino acids.

Here the CDR3 reads CATSELAATDTQYF. The CDR3 nucleotides are TGTGCCACCAGCGAACTAGCGGCCACAGATACGCAGTATTTT. This chain connects TRBV24-1 to TRBJ2-3; TRBD2 matches at 8 bases. The trim removed 7 bases at V and 2 bases at J, leaving 4 bases unmatched. Germline V gene data show CDR1 as KGHDR and CDR2 as SFDVKD. The CDR3 consists of 14 residues.